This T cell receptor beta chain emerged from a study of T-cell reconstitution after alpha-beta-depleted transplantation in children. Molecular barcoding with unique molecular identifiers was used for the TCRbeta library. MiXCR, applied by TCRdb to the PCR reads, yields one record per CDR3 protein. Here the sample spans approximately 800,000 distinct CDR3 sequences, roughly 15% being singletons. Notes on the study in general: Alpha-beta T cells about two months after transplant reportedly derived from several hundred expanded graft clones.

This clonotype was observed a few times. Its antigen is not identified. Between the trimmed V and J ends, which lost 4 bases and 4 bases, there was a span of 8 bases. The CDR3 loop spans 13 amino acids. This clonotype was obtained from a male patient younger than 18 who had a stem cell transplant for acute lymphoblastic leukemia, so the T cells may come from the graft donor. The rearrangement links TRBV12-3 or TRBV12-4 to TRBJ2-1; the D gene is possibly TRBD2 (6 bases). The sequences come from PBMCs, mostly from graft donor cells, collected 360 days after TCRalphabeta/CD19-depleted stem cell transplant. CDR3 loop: CASSWEEYNEQFF. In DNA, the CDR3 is TGTGCCAGCAGTTGGGAGGAGTACAATGAGCAGTTCTTC.